This TCR beta chain was captured by sequencing in a study of blood T cell repertoires in COVID-19. Study background: Samples taken during acute and convalescent COVID-19 were collected in the United States, Italy and Spain. Nucleic acid was either cDNA or gDNA, and it came from T cells, B-cell-depleted T cells, or PBMCs.

Within the 2 weeks before study entry, each person in the exposed group met a COVID-19 case. Germline values: CDR1 SGHVS, CDR2 FQNEAQ. V lost 5 bases and J lost 0, with 14 bases in between. The CDR3 has 16 residues. Original processing methods: Nucleated cell counts were estimated from reference gene primer amplification. Assay: immunoSEQ multiplex PCR; the TCRdb copy retains only in-frame clones and omits some. V and J calls and clone size are given by that table; D and trimming were obtained from the DNA. The repertoire consists of about 270,000 clones, with 91% occurring once and the leading ten covering 2.5% to 3%.

J is TRBJ1-3 and V is TRBV7-8; D is unclear. This clonotype originated in a man aged 35 to 55 who had been exposed to COVID-19. Material for sequencing was PBMCs or T cells enriched from blood (not recorded which). CDR3 nucleotide sequence: TGTGCCAGCAGCGCCGGGGTATTATACTCTGGAAACACCATATATTTT. It encodes CASSAGVLYSGNTIYF.